Reported below is one T cell receptor beta chain. What it binds is unknown. The CDR3 end lies 3 residues beyond the end of the read and is filled in from the germline J gene. The CDR3 is 12 amino acids. V lost 2 bases and J lost 4, with 8 bases in between. Germline V gene lookup returns CDR1 GTSNPN and CDR2 SVGIG (reference sequence). The sample is drawn from a study of T cells in women clearing cervical HPV infection. Study-wide context: Controls gave blood once infection was undetectable; cases at lesion identification. HLA type stays a possible confounder, typing being limited.

Data came from immunoSEQ multiplex PCR; TCRdb stores just in-frame clones and leaves some out. The repertoire table contains 30,000 or so clones. Study-wide results and caveats: Combining TCR richness with V gene abundances gave approximately 0.84 AUC.

Sequencing was done on a sample of blood buffy coat. J is TRBJ2-5 and V is TRBV30; D is ambiguous. This sequence originates from a woman between 18 and 70 years old with a cervical HPV16 infection that either progressed to CIN3+ or cleared (not recorded which). This CDR3 is CAWSTTGETQYF. CDR3 DNA, as far as it was read: TGTGCCTGGAGTACCACGGGAGAGACC. Filled out from reference TRBV30 and TRBJ2-5, the complete variable domain reads SQTIHQWPATLVQPVGSPLSLECTVEGTSNPNLYWYRQAAGRGLQLLFYSVGIGQISSEVPQNLSASRPQDRQFILSSKKLLLSDSGFYLCAWSTTGETQYFGPGTRLLVL.